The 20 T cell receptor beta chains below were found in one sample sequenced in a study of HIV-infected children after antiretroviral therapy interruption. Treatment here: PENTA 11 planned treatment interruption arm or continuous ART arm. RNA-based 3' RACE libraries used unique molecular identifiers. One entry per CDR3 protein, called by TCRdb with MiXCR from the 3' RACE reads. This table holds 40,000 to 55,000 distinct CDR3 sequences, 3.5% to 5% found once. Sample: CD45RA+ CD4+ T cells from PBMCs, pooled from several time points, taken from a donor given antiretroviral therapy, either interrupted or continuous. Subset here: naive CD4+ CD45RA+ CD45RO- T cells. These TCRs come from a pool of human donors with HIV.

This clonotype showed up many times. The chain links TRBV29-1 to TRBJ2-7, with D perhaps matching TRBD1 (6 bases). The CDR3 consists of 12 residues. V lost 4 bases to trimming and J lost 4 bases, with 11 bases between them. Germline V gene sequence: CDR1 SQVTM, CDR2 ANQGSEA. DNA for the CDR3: TGCAGCGTTGGATTGACAGGTTACGAGCAGTACTTC. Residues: CSVGLTGYEQYF.

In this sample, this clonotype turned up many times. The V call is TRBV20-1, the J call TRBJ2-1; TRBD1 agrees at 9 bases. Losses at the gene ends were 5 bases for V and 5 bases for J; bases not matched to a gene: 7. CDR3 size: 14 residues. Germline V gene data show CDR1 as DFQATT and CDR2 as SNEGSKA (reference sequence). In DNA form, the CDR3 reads TGCAGTGCTCCCGACAGGGGGAGAAACAATGAGCAGTTCTTC. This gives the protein CSAPDRGRNNEQFF.

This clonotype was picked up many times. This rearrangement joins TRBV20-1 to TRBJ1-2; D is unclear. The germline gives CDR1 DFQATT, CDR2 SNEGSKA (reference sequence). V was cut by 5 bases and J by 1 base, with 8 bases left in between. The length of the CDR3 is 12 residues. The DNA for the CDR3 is TGCAGTGCTTACACAGTTAACTATGGCTACACCTTC. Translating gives CSAYTVNYGYTF.

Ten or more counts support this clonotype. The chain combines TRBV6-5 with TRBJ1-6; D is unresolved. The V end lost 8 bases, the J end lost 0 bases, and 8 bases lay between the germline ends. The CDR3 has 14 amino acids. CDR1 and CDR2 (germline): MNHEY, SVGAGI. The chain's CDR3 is CASGKSSYNSPLHF. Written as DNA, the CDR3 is TGTGCCAGCGGTAAAAGCTCCTATAATTCACCCCTCCACTTT.

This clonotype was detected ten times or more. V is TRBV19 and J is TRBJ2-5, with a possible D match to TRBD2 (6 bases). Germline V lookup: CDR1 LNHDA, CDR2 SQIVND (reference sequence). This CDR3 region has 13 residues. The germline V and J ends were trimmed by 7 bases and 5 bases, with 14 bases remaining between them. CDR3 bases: TGTGCCAGTACCCCGGGCGGAGGGGAGACCCAGTACTTC. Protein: CASTPGGGETQYF.

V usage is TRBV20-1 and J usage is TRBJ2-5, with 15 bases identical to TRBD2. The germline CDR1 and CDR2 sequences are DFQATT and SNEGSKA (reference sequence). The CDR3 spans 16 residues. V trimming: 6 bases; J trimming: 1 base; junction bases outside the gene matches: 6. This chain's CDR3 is CSATGTSGGSQETQYF. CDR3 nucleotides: TGCAGTGCGACCGGGACTAGCGGGGGGTCCCAAGAGACCCAGTACTTC.

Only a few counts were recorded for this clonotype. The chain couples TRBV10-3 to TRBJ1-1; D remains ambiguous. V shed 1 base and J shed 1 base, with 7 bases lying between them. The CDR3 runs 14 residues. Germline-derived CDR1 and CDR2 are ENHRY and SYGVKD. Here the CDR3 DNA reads TGTGCCATCAGTGAGTTACTGGCGAACACTGAAGCTTTCTTT. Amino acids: CAISELLANTEAFF.

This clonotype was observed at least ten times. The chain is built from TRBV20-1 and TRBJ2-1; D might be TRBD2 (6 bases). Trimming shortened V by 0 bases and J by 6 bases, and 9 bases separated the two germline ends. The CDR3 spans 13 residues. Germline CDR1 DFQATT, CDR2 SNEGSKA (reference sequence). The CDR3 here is CSARDGRFNEQFF. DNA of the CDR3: TGCAGTGCTAGAGATGGGAGGTTCAATGAGCAGTTCTTC.

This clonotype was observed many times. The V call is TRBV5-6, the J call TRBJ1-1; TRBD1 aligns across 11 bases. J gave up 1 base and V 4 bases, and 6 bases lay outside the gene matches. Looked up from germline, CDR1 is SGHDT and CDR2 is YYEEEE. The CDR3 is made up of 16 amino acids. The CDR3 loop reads CASSRTGGARNTEAFF. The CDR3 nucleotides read TGTGCCAGCAGCCGGACAGGGGGCGCGAGGAACACTGAAGCTTTCTTT.

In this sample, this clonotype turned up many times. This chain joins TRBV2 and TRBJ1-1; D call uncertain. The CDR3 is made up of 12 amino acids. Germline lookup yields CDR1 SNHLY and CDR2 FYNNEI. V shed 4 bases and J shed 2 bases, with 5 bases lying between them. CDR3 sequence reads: CASSAENTEAFF. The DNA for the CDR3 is TGTGCCAGCAGTGCCGAAAACACTGAAGCTTTCTTT. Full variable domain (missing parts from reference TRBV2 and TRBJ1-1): EPEVTQTPSHQVTQMGQEVILRCVPISNHLYFYWYRQILGQKVEFLVSFYNNEISEKSEIFDDQFSVERPDGSNFTLKIRSTKLEDSAMYFCASSAENTEAFFGQGTRLTVV.

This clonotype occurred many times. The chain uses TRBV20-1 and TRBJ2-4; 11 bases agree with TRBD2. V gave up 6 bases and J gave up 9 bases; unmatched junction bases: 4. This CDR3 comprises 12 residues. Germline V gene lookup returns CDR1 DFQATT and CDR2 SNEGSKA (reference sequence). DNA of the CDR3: TGCAGTGCCCCAGGACTAGCGGGCATTCAGTACTTC. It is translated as CSAPGLAGIQYF.

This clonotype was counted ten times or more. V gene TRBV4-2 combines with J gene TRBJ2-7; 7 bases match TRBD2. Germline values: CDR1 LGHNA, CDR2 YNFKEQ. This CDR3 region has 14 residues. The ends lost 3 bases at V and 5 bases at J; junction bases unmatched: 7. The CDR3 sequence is CASSQGGDGDEQYF. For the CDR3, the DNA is TGTGCCAGCAGCCAGGGAGGGGACGGGGACGAGCAGTACTTC.

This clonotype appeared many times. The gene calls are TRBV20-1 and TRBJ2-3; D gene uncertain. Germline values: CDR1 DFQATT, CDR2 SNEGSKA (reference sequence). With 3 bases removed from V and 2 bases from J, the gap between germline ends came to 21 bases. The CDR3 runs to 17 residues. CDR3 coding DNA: TGCAGTGCTAGCTACCAAGCACCAGCAACCTTCACAGATACGCAGTATTTT. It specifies CSASYQAPATFTDTQYF.

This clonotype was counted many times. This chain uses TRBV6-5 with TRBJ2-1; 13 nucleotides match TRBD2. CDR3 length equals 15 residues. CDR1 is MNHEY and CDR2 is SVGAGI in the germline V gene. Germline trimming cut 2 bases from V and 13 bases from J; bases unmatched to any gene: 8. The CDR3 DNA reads TGTGCCAGCAGTTACCCTACTAGCGGGGGGGGGAGACAGTTCTTC. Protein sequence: CASSYPTSGGGRQFF.

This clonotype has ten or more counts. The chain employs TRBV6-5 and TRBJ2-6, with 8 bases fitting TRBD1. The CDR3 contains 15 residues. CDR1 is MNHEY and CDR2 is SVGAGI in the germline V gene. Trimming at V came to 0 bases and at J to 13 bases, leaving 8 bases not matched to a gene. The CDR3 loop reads CASSYSATGGGVLTF. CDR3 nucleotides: TGTGCCAGCAGTTACTCGGCCACAGGGGGTGGGGTCCTGACTTTC.

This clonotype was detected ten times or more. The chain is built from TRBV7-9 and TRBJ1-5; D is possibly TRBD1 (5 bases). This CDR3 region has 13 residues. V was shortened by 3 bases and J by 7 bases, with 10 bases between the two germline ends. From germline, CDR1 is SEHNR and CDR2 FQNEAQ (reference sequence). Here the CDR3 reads CASSLEGRQPQHF. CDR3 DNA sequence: TGTGCCAGCAGCTTGGAGGGGAGGCAGCCCCAGCATTTT.

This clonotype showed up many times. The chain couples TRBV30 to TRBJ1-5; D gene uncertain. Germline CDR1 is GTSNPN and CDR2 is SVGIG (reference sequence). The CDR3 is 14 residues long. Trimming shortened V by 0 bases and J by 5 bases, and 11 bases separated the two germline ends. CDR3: CAWSVSGSYQPQHF. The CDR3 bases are TGTGCCTGGAGTGTATCGGGGTCCTATCAGCCCCAGCATTTT.

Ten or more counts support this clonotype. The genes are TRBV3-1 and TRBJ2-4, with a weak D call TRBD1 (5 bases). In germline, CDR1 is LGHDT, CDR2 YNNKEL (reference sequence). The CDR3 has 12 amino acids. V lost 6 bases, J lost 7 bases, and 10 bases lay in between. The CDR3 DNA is TGTGCCAGCAGAGGGGTCAGCAACATTCAGTACTTC. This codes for CASRGVSNIQYF.

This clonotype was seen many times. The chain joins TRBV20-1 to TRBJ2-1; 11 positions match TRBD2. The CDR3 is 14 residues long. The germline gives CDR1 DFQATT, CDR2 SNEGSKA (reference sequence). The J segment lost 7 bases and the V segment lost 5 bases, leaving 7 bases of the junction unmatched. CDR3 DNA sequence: TGCAGTGCTGACATAGCGGGGGGGGTGAATGAGCAGTTCTTC. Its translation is CSADIAGGVNEQFF.

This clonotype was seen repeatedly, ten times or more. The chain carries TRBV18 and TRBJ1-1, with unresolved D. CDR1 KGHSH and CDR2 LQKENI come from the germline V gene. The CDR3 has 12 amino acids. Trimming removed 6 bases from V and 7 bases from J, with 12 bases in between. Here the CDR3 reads CASSSRYGEAFF. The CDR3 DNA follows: TGTGCCAGCTCCTCAAGATACGGTGAAGCTTTCTTT.